Presented here are 5 T cell receptor beta chains from one specimen sequenced in a study of blood T cells in healthy people across ages. A second PCR of roughly 7 to 11 cycles used a sample-barcoded 5' primer and a J-beta primer mix. One entry per CDR3 protein, called by TCRdb with MiXCR from the 5' RACE reads. This sample has roughly 900,000 distinct CDR3 sequences, with 29% found just once. Sequencing input: blood. These receptors came from a woman of 80 years or more in good health.

This clonotype was seen a handful of times. A much larger clone differs from this one at a single base, so this may be a read error. The chain joins TRBV5-5 to TRBJ2-1, with TRBD2 identical over 7 bases. The end of the DNA aligns better with TRBJ2-7, so the J call may be wrong. The CDR3 has 15 residues. CDR1 and CDR2 from the germline V gene are SGHKS and YYEKEE (reference sequence). The CDR3 nucleotides read TGTGCCAGCAGCTTGGCACTAGCGTCATACAATGAGCAGTACTTC. The encoded protein is CASSLALASYNEQYF.

This clonotype turned up a few times. A much larger clonotype is one base distant, so this may be a read error. The genes are TRBV10-3 and TRBJ2-7; 8 nucleotides line up with TRBD2. Germline V gives CDR1 ENHRY, CDR2 SYGVKD. V shed 0 bases and J 7 bases; nucleotides not matched to a gene: 8. The CDR3 sequence is 15 residues long. In DNA, the CDR3 is TGTGCCATCAGTGAGTCGGTAGCGGGGAACAATGAGCAGTACTTC. This gives the protein CAISESVAGNNEQYF.

The CDR3 loop is CASSSESRGDLTEAFF. CDR3 in DNA: TGTGCCAGTAGTTCGGAATCGAGGGGGGATTTGACTGAAGCTTTCTTT. J is TRBJ1-1 and V is TRBV19; D may be TRBD1 (6 bases). Per germline, CDR1 LNHDA and CDR2 SQIVND (reference sequence). The CDR3 consists of 16 residues. V shed 5 bases and J shed 5 bases, with 21 bases lying between them.

This clonotype was seen many times. This sequence joins TRBV30 and TRBJ1-2, with a tentative D call TRBD1 (6 bases). This CDR3 region has 14 residues. Trimming shortened V by 3 bases and J by 8 bases, and 19 bases separated the two germline ends. CDR1 is GTSNPN and CDR2 is SVGIG in the germline V gene (reference sequence). The CDR3 coding sequence is TGTGCCTGGAGAGACACAGGGCTGAGGGGCGGCTACACCTTC. Its translation: CAWRDTGLRGGYTF. Variable domain in full (rest from reference TRBV30 and TRBJ1-2): SQTIHQWPATLVQPVGSPLSLECTVEGTSNPNLYWYRQAAGRGLQLLFYSVGIGQISSEVPQNLSASRPQDRQFILSSKKLLLSDSGFYLCAWRDTGLRGGYTFGSGTRLTVV.

In its sample, this clonotype was seen once. Given a much more abundant clone one base away, this may be a read error. The V and J genes are TRBV7-2 and TRBJ1-4; possibly TRBD1 for D (6 bases). Trimming pared 5 bases from V and 8 bases from J, leaving 18 bases between. CDR3 length: 15 residues. In germline, CDR1 is SGHTA, CDR2 FQGNSA. The CDR3: CTSSIQTGNNEKLFF. The CDR3 DNA sequence: TGTACCAGCAGCATCCAAACAGGGAATAACGAAAAACTGTTTTTT.